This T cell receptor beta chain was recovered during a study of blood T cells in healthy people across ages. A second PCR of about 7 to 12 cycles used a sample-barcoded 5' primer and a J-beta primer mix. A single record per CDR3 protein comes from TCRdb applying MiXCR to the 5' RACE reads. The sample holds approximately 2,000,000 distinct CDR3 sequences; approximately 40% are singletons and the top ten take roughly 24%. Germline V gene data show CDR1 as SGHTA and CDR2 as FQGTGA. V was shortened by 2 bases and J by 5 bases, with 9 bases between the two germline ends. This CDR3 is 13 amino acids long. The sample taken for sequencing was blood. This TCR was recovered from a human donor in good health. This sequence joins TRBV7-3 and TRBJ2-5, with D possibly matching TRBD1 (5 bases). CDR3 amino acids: CASSLRRAETQYF. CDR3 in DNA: TGTGCCAGCAGCTTACGCAGGGCCGAGACCCAGTACTTC.